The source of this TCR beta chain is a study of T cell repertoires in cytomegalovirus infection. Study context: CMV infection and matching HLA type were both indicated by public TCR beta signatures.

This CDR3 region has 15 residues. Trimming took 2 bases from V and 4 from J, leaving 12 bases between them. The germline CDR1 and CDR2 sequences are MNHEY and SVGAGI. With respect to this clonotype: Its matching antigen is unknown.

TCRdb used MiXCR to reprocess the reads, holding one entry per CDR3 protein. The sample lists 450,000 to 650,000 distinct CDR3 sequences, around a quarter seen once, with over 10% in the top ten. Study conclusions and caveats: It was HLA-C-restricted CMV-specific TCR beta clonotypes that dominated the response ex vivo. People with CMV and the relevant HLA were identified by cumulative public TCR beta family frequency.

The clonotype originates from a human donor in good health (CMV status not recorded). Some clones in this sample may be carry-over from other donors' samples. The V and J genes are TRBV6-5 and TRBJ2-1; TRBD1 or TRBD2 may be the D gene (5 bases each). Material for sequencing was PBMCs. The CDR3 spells CASSYGDPRYNEQFF. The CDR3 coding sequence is TGTGCCAGCAGTTACGGGGACCCGCGATACAATGAGCAGTTCTTC.